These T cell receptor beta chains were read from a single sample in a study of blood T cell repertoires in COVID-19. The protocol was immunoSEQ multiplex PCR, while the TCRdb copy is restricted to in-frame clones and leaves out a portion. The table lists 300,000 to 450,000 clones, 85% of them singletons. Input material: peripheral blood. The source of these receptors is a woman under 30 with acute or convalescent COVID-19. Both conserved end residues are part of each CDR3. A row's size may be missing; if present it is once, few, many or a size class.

CDR3aa: CASRSQGTYGYTF
abundance: -
v_gene: TRBV28

CDR3aa: CASSLSFYGYTF
abundance: -
v_gene: TRBV14

CDR3aa: CANKHGDSYEQYF
abundance: -
v_gene: TRBV2

CDR3aa: CASADGGARKNTGELFF
abundance: -
v_gene: TRBV9

CDR3aa: CASSDSGRLSGANVLTF
abundance: once
v_gene: TRBV6-4

CDR3aa: CASQEDRGDYYGYTF
abundance: few
v_gene: TRBV2

CDR3aa: CASSQRENTEAFF
abundance: -
v_gene: TRBV14

CDR3aa: CASSIAGNSPLHF
abundance: once
v_gene: TRBV19

CDR3aa: CASSPGRESNQPQHF
abundance: -
v_gene: TRBV27

CDR3aa: CASSLEFPQDTEAFF
abundance: -
v_gene: TRBV5-1

CDR3aa: CASSEDRGTDTQYF
abundance: -
v_gene: TRBV2

CDR3aa: CATSDPGLAGYNEQFF
abundance: few
v_gene: TRBV24-1

CDR3aa: CASGSPGQGATEAFF
abundance: -
v_gene: TRBV12-5

CDR3aa: CASSRDRGQSGYTF
abundance: -
v_gene: TRBV6-2/TRBV6-3

CDR3aa: CASSGLAGAKAYEQYF
abundance: -
v_gene: TRBV5-4

CDR3aa: CASSFLTANTEAFF
abundance: -
v_gene: TRBV7-9

CDR3aa: CSVRVGYGYTF
abundance: -
v_gene: TRBV29-1

CDR3aa: CASLYRGTDTEKLFF
abundance: -
v_gene: TRBV28

CDR3aa: CASSPGSGSYNEQFF
abundance: -
v_gene: TRBV6-2/TRBV6-3

CDR3aa: CSASSVAASYNEQFF
abundance: few
v_gene: TRBV20-1

CDR3aa: CASSQIAGGRDTQYF
abundance: -
v_gene: TRBV27

CDR3aa: CASSLFGADNEQFF
abundance: -
v_gene: TRBV5-1

CDR3aa: CASSDNSYEQYF
abundance: -
v_gene: TRBV2

CDR3aa: CASSQGGGNEQFF
abundance: -
v_gene: TRBV14

CDR3aa: CATSHDSSGGASTDTQYF
abundance: -
v_gene: TRBV3-1/TRBV3-2

CDR3aa: CASTDTLVSYEQYF
abundance: -
v_gene: TRBV28

CDR3aa: CASEGPSSYNEQFF
abundance: -
v_gene: TRBV28

CDR3aa: CASSPGQGGGYTF
abundance: -
v_gene: TRBV7-9

CDR3aa: CASSRYSGNEQFF
abundance: -
v_gene: TRBV2

CDR3aa: CASSLMTGHDSPLHF
abundance: -
v_gene: TRBV7-9

CDR3aa: CASTRTDYEQYF
abundance: -
v_gene: TRBV28

CDR3aa: CASSYVVAGGPRAQDTQYF
abundance: -
v_gene: TRBV21-1

CDR3aa: CASSLDRQGLYEQYF
abundance: -
v_gene: TRBV11-2

CDR3aa: CASSTGTASRTTNSPLHF
abundance: -
v_gene: TRBV5-6

CDR3aa: CASSSLTGNNSPLHF
abundance: -
v_gene: TRBV28

CDR3aa: CSVRTVDRVNSNQPQHF
abundance: -
v_gene: TRBV29-1

CDR3aa: CASSDRGETEAFF
abundance: -
v_gene: TRBV19

CDR3aa: CSASGGERITNTEAFF
abundance: -
v_gene: TRBV29-1

CDR3aa: CASSLTSGTSSYNEQFF
abundance: once
v_gene: TRBV7-8

CDR3aa: CASSFYRGDEQYF
abundance: few
v_gene: TRBV2